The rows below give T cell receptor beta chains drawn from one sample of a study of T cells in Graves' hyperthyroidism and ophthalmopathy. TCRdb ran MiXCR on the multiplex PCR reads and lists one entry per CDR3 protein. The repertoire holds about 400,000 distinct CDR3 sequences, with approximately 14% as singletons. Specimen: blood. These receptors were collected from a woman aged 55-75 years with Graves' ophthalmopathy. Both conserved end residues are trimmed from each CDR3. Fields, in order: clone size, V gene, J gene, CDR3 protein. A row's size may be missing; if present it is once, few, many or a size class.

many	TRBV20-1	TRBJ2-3	SARPSGTIGTDTQY
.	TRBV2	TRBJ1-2	ASSETPGQVPRDGYT
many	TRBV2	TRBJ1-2	ASSAHGRGANYGYT
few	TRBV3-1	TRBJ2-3	ASSQELAFTDTQY
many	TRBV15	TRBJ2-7	ATGGTSGSYEQY
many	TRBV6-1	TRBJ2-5	ASSPTGTSARRETQY
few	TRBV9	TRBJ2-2	ASRPTSSSNTGELF
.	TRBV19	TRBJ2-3	ASTAGTDTQY
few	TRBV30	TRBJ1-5	AWSARGVRTGLRYSNQPQH
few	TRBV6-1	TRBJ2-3	ASFGRQADTQY
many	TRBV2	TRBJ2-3	ARSGELAGVADTQY
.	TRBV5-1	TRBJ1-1	ASSQGIAPGAF
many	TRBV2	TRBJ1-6	ASSARTDVNSPLH
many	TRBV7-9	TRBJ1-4	ASSPPGGGNEKLF
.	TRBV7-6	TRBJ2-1	ASSPRDSLYNEQF
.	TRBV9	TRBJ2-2	ASSAAGSGNFAGELF
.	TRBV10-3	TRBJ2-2	AIAGTGNTGELF
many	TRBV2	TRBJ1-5	ASSGAGRNQPQH
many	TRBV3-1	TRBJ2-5	ASSQGQIQETQY
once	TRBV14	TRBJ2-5	ASSQGLGN
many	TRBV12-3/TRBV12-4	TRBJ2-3	ASSPLAGSTDTQY
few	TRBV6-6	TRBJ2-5	ASSYTKGTGTLQETQY